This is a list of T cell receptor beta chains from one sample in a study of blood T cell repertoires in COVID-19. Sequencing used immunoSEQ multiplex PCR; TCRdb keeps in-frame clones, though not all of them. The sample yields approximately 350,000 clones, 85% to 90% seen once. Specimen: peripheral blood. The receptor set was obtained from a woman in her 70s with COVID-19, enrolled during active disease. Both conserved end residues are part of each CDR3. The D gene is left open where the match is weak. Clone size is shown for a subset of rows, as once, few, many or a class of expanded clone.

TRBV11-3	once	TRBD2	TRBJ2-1	CASSQSGATYNEQFF	TGTGCCAGCAGCCAAAGCGGGGCAACCTACAATGAGCAGTTCTTC
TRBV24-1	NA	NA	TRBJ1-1	CATSDHRGTEAFF	TGTGCCACCAGTGATCACCGGGGGACTGAAGCTTTCTTT
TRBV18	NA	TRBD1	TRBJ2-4	CASSPIITGGTKNIQYF	TGTGCCAGCTCACCAATAATAACAGGGGGGACAAAAAACATTCAGTACTTC
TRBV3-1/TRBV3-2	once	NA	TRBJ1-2	CASSQDHAGVYGYTF	TGTGCCAGCAGCCAAGATCATGCAGGGGTCTATGGCTACACCTTC
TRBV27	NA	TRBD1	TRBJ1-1	CASSDPGQGGAFF	TGTGCCAGCAGTGACCCGGGACAGGGCGGGGCTTTCTTT
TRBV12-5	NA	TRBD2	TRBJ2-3	CASGPGTSGGSTDTQYF	TGTGCTAGTGGTCCCGGGACTAGCGGGGGTAGCACAGATACGCAGTATTTT
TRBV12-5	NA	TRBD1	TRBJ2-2	CASAPSGTGARTGELFF	TGTGCTAGTGCCCCATCCGGGACAGGGGCGCGCACCGGGGAGCTGTTTTTT
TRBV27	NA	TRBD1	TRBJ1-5	CASRGQGVQPQHF	TGTGCCAGCAGGGGACAGGGGGTTCAGCCCCAGCATTTT
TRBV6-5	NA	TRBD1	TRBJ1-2	CASSPRQGRSYGYTF	TGTGCCAGCAGTCCCCGACAGGGGCGAAGCTATGGCTACACCTTC
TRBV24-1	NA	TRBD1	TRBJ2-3	CATSVKTGGGTDTQYF	TGTGCCACCAGTGTTAAGACAGGGGGCGGCACAGATACGCAGTATTTT
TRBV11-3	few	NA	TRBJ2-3	CASSLGTQGRTDTQYF	TGTGCCAGCAGCTTAGGAACACAGGGACGGACAGATACGCAGTATTTT
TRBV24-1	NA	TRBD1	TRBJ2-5	CATSDWDRGETQYF	TGTGCCACCAGTGATTGGGACAGAGGGGAGACCCAGTACTTC
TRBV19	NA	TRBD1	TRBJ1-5	CASSTTGGGQPQHF	TGTGCCAGTAGTACGACAGGGGGCGGTCAGCCCCAGCATTTT
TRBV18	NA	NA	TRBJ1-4	CASSPGQNEKLFF	TGTGCCAGCTCACCCGGACAGAATGAAAAACTGTTTTTT
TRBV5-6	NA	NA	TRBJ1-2	CASSLGQINYGYTF	TGTGCCAGCAGCTTGGGACAGATAAACTATGGCTACACCTTC
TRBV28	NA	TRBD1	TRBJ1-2	CASILGTGYGYTF	TGTGCCAGCATTCTTGGGACAGGCTATGGCTACACCTTC
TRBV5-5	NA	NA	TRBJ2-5	CASSLSRGETQYF	TGTGCCAGCAGCCTATCCAGAGGAGAGACCCAGTACTTC
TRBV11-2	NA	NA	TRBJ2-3	CASSIGQPGTDTQYF	TGTGCCAGCAGCATCGGACAGCCGGGCACAGATACGCAGTATTTT
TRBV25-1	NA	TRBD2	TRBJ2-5	CASSATPGLAQPSQYF	TGTGCCAGCAGTGCGACACCGGGACTAGCGCAACCTTCCCAGTACTTC
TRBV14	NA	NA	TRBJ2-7	CASSQRGGLYEQYF	TGTGCCAGCAGCCAGAGGGGGGGCTTGTACGAGCAGTACTTC
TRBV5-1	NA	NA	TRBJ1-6	CASSLASGASYNSPLHF	TGCGCCAGCAGCTTGGCGTCAGGCGCGTCCTATAATTCACCCCTCCACTTT
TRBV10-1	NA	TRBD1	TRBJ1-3	CASSPSGTASSGNTIYF	TGCGCCAGCAGTCCCTCCGGGACAGCAAGCTCTGGAAACACCATATATTTT
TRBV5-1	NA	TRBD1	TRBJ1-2	CASSSGTGGTYGYTF	TGCGCCAGCAGTTCCGGGACAGGGGGCACCTATGGCTACACCTTC
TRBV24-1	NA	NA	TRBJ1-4	CATSDRQRGNEKLFF	TGTGCCACCAGTGATCGACAACGAGGGAATGAAAAACTGTTTTTT
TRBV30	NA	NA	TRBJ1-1	CAWSVSKNTEAFF	TGTGCCTGGAGTGTCTCTAAGAACACTGAAGCTTTCTTT
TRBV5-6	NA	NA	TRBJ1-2	CASSLERGRYGYTF	TGTGCCAGCAGCTTGGAGCGGGGACGCTATGGCTACACCTTC
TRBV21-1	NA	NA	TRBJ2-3	CAYHEQGTTDTQYF	TGTGCCTACCACGAGCAGGGGACCACAGATACGCAGTATTTT
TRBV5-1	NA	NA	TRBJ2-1	CASSIAGTRSYNEQFF	TGCGCCAGCAGCATAGCCGGGACACGGTCCTACAATGAGCAGTTCTTC
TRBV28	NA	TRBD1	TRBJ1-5	CASSLGTGDQPQHF	TGTGCCAGCAGTCTCGGGACAGGGGATCAGCCCCAGCATTTT
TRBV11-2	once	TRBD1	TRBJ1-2	CASSSQQGDYGYTF	TGTGCCAGCAGCTCTCAGCAGGGGGACTATGGCTACACCTTC
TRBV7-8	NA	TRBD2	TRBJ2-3	CASSLAILAEDTQYF	TGTGCCAGCAGCTTAGCGATCCTAGCGGAAGATACGCAGTATTTT
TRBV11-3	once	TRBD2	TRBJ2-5	CASSSGGPQETQYF	TGTGCCAGCAGCAGCGGGGGGCCTCAAGAGACCCAGTACTTC
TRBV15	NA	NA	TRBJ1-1	CATSSSNPVNTEAFF	TGTGCCACCAGCAGTTCAAACCCGGTTAACACTGAAGCTTTCTTT
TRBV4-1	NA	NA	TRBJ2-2	CASSQDPREANTGELFF	TGCGCCAGCAGCCAAGATCCCCGGGAAGCGAACACCGGGGAGCTGTTTTTT
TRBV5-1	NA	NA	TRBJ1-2	CASSLEQSGYTF	TGCGCCAGCAGCTTGGAACAATCTGGCTACACCTTC
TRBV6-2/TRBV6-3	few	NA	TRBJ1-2	CASSYDGVERKSNYGYTF	TGTGCCAGCAGTTACGACGGGGTCGAAAGGAAGTCTAACTATGGCTACACCTTC
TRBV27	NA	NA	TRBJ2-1	CASSFPLGNEQFF	TGTGCCAGCAGTTTCCCCCTCGGGAATGAGCAGTTCTTC
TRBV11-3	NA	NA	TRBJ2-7	CASSLSGDYYEQYF	TGTGCCAGCAGCTTGTCAGGGGACTACTACGAGCAGTACTTC
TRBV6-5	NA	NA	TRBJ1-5	CASSSMGLSNQPQHF	TGTGCCAGCAGTTCGATGGGCCTCAGCAATCAGCCCCAGCATTTT
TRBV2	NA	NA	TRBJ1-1	CASGRDTEAFF	TGTGCCTCCGGCCGGGACACTGAAGCTTTCTTT
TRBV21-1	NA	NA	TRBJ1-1	CASSTPRDAGGEGFF	TGTGCCAGCAGCACCCCCCGGGATGCAGGGGGCGAGGGTTTCTTT
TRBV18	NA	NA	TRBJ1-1	CASSRGNEVLNTEAFF	TGTGCCAGCTCCCGCGGGAATGAGGTGTTGAACACTGAAGCTTTCTTT
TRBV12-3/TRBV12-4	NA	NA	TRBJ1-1	CASSPDSRIEAFF	TGTGCCAGCAGTCCCGACAGCCGGATTGAAGCTTTCTTT
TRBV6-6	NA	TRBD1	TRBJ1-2	CASSRDRDGTF	TGTGCCAGCAGTAGGGACAGGGATGGCACCTTC
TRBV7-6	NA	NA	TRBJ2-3	CASSPHAETQYF	TGTGCCAGCAGCCCCCATGCAGAAACGCAGTATTTT
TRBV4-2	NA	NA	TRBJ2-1	CASGGAGNEQFF	TGTGCCAGCGGGGGGGCCGGGAATGAGCAGTTCTTC
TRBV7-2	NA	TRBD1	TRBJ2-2	CASSLRRQGDTGELFF	TGTGCCAGCAGCCTCCGGAGACAGGGGGACACCGGGGAGCTGTTTTTT
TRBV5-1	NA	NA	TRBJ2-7	CASSSGGDEQYF	TGCGCCAGCAGCTCCGGGGGAGACGAGCAGTACTTC
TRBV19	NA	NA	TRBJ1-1	CASSTRGTEAFF	TGTGCCAGTAGTACGAGGGGGACTGAAGCTTTCTTT
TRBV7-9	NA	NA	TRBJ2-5	CASSEVGETQYF	TGTGCCAGCAGCGAGGTTGGAGAGACCCAGTACTTC
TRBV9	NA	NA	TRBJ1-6	CASSVKLAGNSPLHF	TGTGCCAGCAGCGTAAAGCTCGCCGGGAATTCACCCCTCCACTTT
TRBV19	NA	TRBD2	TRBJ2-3	CASSRRLAGGYGDTDTQYF	TGTGCCAGTAGTAGGAGACTAGCGGGGGGCTACGGGGACACAGATACGCAGTATTTT
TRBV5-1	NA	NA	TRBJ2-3	CASSPPGHLTDTQYF	TGCGCCAGCAGCCCGCCCGGACATCTCACAGATACGCAGTATTTT
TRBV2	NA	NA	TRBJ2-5	CASKQVRGEETQYF	TGTGCCAGCAAACAAGTCCGGGGAGAGGAGACCCAGTACTTC
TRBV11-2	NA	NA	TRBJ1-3	CASSLGASGNTIYF	TGTGCCAGCAGCCTAGGGGCCTCTGGAAACACCATATATTTT
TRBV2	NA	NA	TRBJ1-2	CASSEQGFGYTF	TGTGCCAGCAGTGAACAGGGGTTTGGCTACACCTTC
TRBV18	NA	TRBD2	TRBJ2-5	CASSPSGTSGGPTKRRTQYF	TGTGCCAGCTCACCGTCCGGGACTAGCGGGGGGCCTACTAAGAGAAGGACCCAGTACTTC
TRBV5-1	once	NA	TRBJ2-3	CASSLAVGAIDTQYF	TGCGCCAGCAGCTTGGCAGTTGGGGCTATCGATACGCAGTATTTT
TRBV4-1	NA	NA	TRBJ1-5	CASSQDPLTGSNQPQHF	TGCGCCAGCAGCCAAGATCCCCTCACAGGGAGCAATCAGCCCCAGCATTTT
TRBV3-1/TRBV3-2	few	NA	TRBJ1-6	CASSQDTRVYNSPLHF	TGTGCCAGCAGCCAAGATACGAGGGTCTATAATTCACCCCTCCACTTT